These T cell receptor beta chains were read from a single sample in a study of shared clonotypes between healthy human individuals. The table came from immunoSEQ multiplex PCR; TCRdb's copy has only in-frame clones and leaves some out. Among 2 million to 2.5 million clones listed, 95% were seen once. Material: naive CD4+ T cells sorted from blood. The source of these receptors is a young man in good health. The conserved cysteine and the conserved F or W are not part of the CDR3 here.

V	J	CDR3
TRBV7-2	TRBJ2-7	ASSRTQAYEQY
TRBV21-1	TRBJ2-2	ASSKSWVSSGSATGELF
TRBV28	TRBJ1-5	ASSLRQISNQPQH
TRBV2	TRBJ2-7	ARNRGRGSYEQY
TRBV21-1	TRBJ1-5	ASSAQQGVGGNQPQH
TRBV6-1	TRBJ2-7	AGGGVSYEQY
TRBV28	TRBJ2-5	ASSPAGTGGGQETQY
TRBV5-1	TRBJ2-3	ASSLRDSTDTQY
TRBV5-1	TRBJ1-4	ASMKGDANEKLF
TRBV6-5	TRBJ2-7	ASSYGAGAIYEQY
TRBV19	TRBJ2-3	ASSIGTVGTDTQY
TRBV5-1	TRBJ2-7	ASSGRSGAYEQY
TRBV7-6	TRBJ2-5	ASSLAGSWETQY
TRBV11-2	TRBJ2-3	ASSISPFGEDTQY
TRBV7-3	TRBJ2-5	ASSLWQQETQY
TRBV7-2	TRBJ2-1	ASSPGLAGWNEQF
TRBV10-3	TRBJ2-3	AIRGRQGDTQY
TRBV6-1	TRBJ2-7	ASSERGRAEQY
TRBV19	TRBJ1-1	ASSISARAATEAF
TRBV5-1	TRBJ2-4	ASSWAVAKNIQY
TRBV5-8	TRBJ1-6	ASSLWAGGDSPLH
TRBV11-3	TRBJ1-2	ASSPYGYT
TRBV10-3	TRBJ2-3	AISPGGSADTQY
TRBV20-1	TRBJ1-2	SARFRRGYT
TRBV5-1	TRBJ2-7	ASSLARGLANTYEQY
TRBV5-1	TRBJ2-3	ASSDPQGPDTQY
TRBV5-8	TRBJ1-5	ASSLEYSNQPQH
TRBV5-4	TRBJ2-3	ASSKNTDTQY
TRBV7-9	TRBJ2-3	ASSLASGMTDTQY
TRBV9	TRBJ2-7	ASSVGGQIYEQY
TRBV2	TRBJ1-2	ASSRRAAYGYT
TRBV5-1	TRBJ2-3	ASSYTSGGTTDTQY
TRBV2	TRBJ2-3	ASSEKASGGDTQY